This T cell receptor beta chain was recovered during a study of blood T cells in healthy people across ages. Those donating, healthy Caucasian individuals from Russia, were aged roughly 6 to 95. V gave up 0 bases and J gave up 5 bases; unmatched junction bases: 7. Germline V gives CDR1 DFQATT, CDR2 SNEGSKA (reference sequence). The CDR3 runs to 15 residues. Combining a sample-barcoded 5' primer with a J-beta primer mix, a second PCR ran for roughly 7 to 11 cycles. From the 5' RACE reads, TCRdb called clonotypes with MiXCR, one entry per CDR3 protein. The sample includes about 730,000 distinct CDR3 sequences, roughly two fifths of them seen just once.

The specimen was blood. The receptor was isolated from a woman aged 55-69 years in good health. This sequence joins TRBV20-1 and TRBJ2-1; TRBD2 agrees at 7 bases. This CDR3 reads CSARDGREWNNEQFF. The CDR3 region has the DNA TGCAGTGCTAGAGATGGGCGGGAGTGGAACAATGAGCAGTTCTTC.